This section outlines one T cell receptor beta chain sequence together with its context. The antigen remains undetermined. The CDR3 is made up of 14 amino acids. From germline, CDR1 is SNHLY and CDR2 FYNNEI. The junction had 10 bases not matched to a gene; V was cut back by 6 bases and J by 6 bases. It was with 60 Vbeta and 13 Jbeta primers that the PCR ran. TCRdb's table, derived via immunoSEQ multiplex PCR, lists solely in-frame clones and lacks some. The sample contains approximately 170,000 clones, around four fifths of which appear only once. This sample is drawn from a study of cytomegalovirus exposure and HLA in healthy donors. Study-level results: The majority of CMV-associated TCR beta chains were reported as apparently HLA-restricted in a later analysis. A highly shared variant cluster was judged a likely technical artifact. Investigators reported 150 to 200 TCR beta chains as tied to cytomegalovirus. It was shown in a later analysis that HLA-associated TCR beta chains were more clonally expanded than other, equally common chains.

Sequenced sample: PBMCs. The chain has TRBV2 and TRBJ2-7; 8 nucleotides line up with TRBD1. This receptor was taken from a female donor in good health and CMV-seronegative. The CDR3 protein is CASRETGALGEQYF. As DNA, the CDR3 is TGTGCCAGCAGAGAGACAGGGGCTTTGGGCGAGCAGTACTTC.